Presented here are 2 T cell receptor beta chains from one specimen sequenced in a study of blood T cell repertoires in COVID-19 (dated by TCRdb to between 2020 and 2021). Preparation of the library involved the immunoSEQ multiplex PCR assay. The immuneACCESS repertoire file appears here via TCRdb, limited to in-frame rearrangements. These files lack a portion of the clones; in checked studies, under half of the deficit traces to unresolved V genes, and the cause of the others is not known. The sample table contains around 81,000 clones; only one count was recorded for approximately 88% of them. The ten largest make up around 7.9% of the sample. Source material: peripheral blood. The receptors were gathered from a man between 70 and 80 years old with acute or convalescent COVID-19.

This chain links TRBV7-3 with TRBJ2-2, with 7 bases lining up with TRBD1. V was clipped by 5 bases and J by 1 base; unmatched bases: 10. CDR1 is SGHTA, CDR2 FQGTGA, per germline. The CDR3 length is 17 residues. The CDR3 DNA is TGTGCCAGCAGCCGCCTGGGACAGACGATGAACACCGGGGAGCTGTTTTTT. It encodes CASSRLGQTMNTGELFF.

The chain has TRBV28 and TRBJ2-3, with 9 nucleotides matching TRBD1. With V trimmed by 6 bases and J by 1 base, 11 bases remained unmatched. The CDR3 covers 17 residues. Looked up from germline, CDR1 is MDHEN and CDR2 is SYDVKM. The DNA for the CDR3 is TGTGCCAGCAGCCGGAGATTCGACAGGGGGGGCACAGATACGCAGTATTTT. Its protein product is CASSRRFDRGGTDTQYF.